One sample yielded the 30 T cell receptor beta chains listed below, sequenced in a study of human T cells and chemical hapten exposure. TCRdb redid the calling of the RACE reads with MiXCR, one entry per CDR3 protein. The table records fewer than 60,000 distinct CDR3 sequences, around 11% of them present only once. Time point specified: pre-sensitization, week 0. Treatment described: therapeutic diphenylcyclopropenone sensitization with weekly scalp DPC. Source: whole blood, taken in connection with sensitization to the hapten diphenylcyclopropenone (DPC). The receptors were sampled from a middle-aged woman with alopecia areata. Some clones in this sample may be carry-over from other donors' samples.

This clonotype was seen at least ten times. The V call is TRBV30, the J call TRBJ1-6; 8 bases match TRBD1. Germline-derived CDR1 and CDR2 are GTSNPN and SVGIG (reference sequence). Trimming at V came to 3 bases and at J to 10 bases, leaving 5 bases not matched to a gene. The CDR3 is made up of 13 amino acids. The CDR3 sequence is CAWRGTGTSPLHF. The DNA of the CDR3 is TGTGCCTGGAGGGGGACAGGAACCTCACCCCTCCACTTT.

This clonotype showed up just a few times. The rearrangement joins TRBV29-1 to TRBJ2-6; D ambiguous. The CDR3 runs to 12 residues. Germline V lookup: CDR1 SQVTM, CDR2 ANQGSEA. V lost 5 bases and J lost 1, with 3 bases in between. CDR3 loop: CSVRSGANVLTF. The CDR3 DNA follows: TGCAGCGTTCGGTCTGGGGCCAACGTCCTGACTTTC.

This clonotype was detected ten times or more. The rearrangement joins TRBV19 to TRBJ2-1; TRBD2 is a possible D gene (6 bases). This CDR3 has 14 amino acids. Trimming stripped 10 bases from V and 3 bases from J, with 16 bases between. CDR1 and CDR2 (germline): LNHDA, SQIVND (reference sequence). The CDR3 coding sequence is TGTGCCACCGCATACGGGGGAAACTACAATGAGCAGTTCTTC. It codes for CATAYGGNYNEQFF.

The V gene is TRBV20-1, the J gene TRBJ1-5, with TRBD1 matching over 7 bases. The CDR3 sequence is 13 residues long. V trimming: 6 bases; J trimming: 4 bases; junction bases outside the gene matches: 6. The germline CDR1 and CDR2 sequences are DFQATT and SNEGSKA (reference sequence). The DNA for the CDR3 is TGCAGTGCAAGACAGGGTGGTAATCAGCCCCAGCATTTT. It codes for CSARQGGNQPQHF.

Ten or more counts support this clonotype. V is TRBV18 and J is TRBJ1-5, with D uncertain. The germline V and J ends were trimmed by 2 bases and 1 base, with 9 bases remaining between them. CDR3 length equals 15 residues. From germline, CDR1 is KGHSH and CDR2 LQKENI. The CDR3 protein is CASSPGQASNQPQHF. The CDR3 nucleotides read TGTGCCAGCTCACCAGGCCAGGCGAGCAATCAGCCCCAGCATTTT.

CDR3 in DNA: TGTGCCAGCAGTTCCCTGGCCAAAGGGGGGAACACTGAAGCTTTCTTT. Its protein product is CASSSLAKGGNTEAFF. The chain joins TRBV28 to TRBJ1-1, with D possibly being TRBD1 (6 bases). The V end was cut by 4 bases, the J end by 1 base, with 16 bases between. This CDR3 comprises 16 residues. Looked up from germline, CDR1 is MDHEN and CDR2 is SYDVKM.

This clonotype was counted a few times. The V and J genes are TRBV29-1 and TRBJ2-3, with 13 bases matching TRBD2. The V gene's germline CDR1 is SQVTM and CDR2 ANQGSEA. CDR3 size: 15 residues. The ends lost 7 bases at V and 5 bases at J; junction bases unmatched: 9. CDR3 loop: CSAHRTSGRGDTQYF. Here the CDR3 DNA reads TGCAGCGCCCACAGGACTAGCGGGAGAGGAGATACGCAGTATTTT.

The rearrangement links TRBV30 to TRBJ1-6, with 8 nucleotides matching TRBD1. The CDR3 loop spans 13 amino acids. V was clipped by 1 base and J by 9 bases; unmatched bases: 2. Looked up from germline, CDR1 is GTSNPN and CDR2 is SVGIG (reference sequence). The CDR3 loop is CAWSAQGGSPLHF. CDR3 in DNA: TGTGCCTGGAGTGCACAGGGGGGTTCACCCCTCCACTTT.

In this sample, this clonotype turned up a few times. The chain is built from TRBV25-1 and TRBJ1-1, with D unresolved. This CDR3 region has 15 residues. Germline V gives CDR1 MGHDK, CDR2 SYGVNS. Trimming pared 1 base from V and 4 bases from J, leaving 13 bases between. The CDR3 here is CASSEFGSLGTEAFF. Here the CDR3 DNA reads TGTGCCAGCAGTGAATTCGGCAGCTTAGGCACTGAAGCTTTCTTT.

J is TRBJ2-5 and V is TRBV20-1; TRBD2 agrees at 8 bases. Germline CDR1 and CDR2: DFQATT and SNEGSKA (reference sequence). J was trimmed by 3 bases and V by 6 bases; bases with no gene match: 6. CDR3 size: 13 residues. The CDR3 DNA is TGCAGTGCGCAGCGGGGGCCAAAAGAGACCCAGTACTTC. Protein: CSAQRGPKETQYF.

This clonotype appeared many times. V gene TRBV30 combines with J gene TRBJ2-3; D gene uncertain. V was pared by 4 bases and J by 6 bases, with 11 bases between. Germline CDR1 reads GTSNPN; CDR2 reads SVGIG (reference sequence). CDR3 length equals 12 residues. The DNA of the CDR3 is TGTGCCTGGAATCGTCTCCCCGATACGCAGTATTTT. It is translated as CAWNRLPDTQYF. Based on the CDR3 plus reference TRBV30 and TRBJ2-3, the full variable domain is SQTIHQWPATLVQPVGSPLSLECTVEGTSNPNLYWYRQAAGRGLQLLFYSVGIGQISSEVPQNLSASRPQDRQFILSSKKLLLSDSGFYLCAWNRLPDTQYFGPGTRLTVL.

The V gene is TRBV29-1, the J gene TRBJ2-1; tentatively, D is TRBD1 (6 bases). The ends were cut back, 5 bases at V and 0 bases at J, with 11 bases in the middle. The CDR3 is 14 amino acids. Germline V gene sequence: CDR1 SQVTM, CDR2 ANQGSEA. CDR3 sequence reads: CSVLGGGSYNEQFF. The CDR3 coding sequence is TGCAGCGTTCTAGGGGGTGGCTCCTACAATGAGCAGTTCTTC.

About this clonotype itself: This may be a read error, as it is one base from a much larger clone. The chain uses TRBV30 and TRBJ1-2; the match to TRBD1 covers 8 bases. J gave up 9 bases and V 2 bases, and 11 bases lay outside the gene matches. The CDR3 is 14 residues long. Germline V CDR1 and CDR2: GTSNPN, SVGIG (reference sequence). In nucleotides, the CDR3 is TGTGCCTGGAGTCTAACCCGACAGGGGTCTAGCTACACCTTC. Translating it yields CAWSLTRQGSSYTF.

At least ten counts were recorded for this clonotype. CDR3 DNA sequence: TGTGCCAGCAGCTGGACTAGCCACGAGCAGTACTTC. This encodes CASSWTSHEQYF. The chain is built from TRBV11-2 and TRBJ2-7; 8 nucleotides align to TRBD2. J was trimmed by 5 bases and V by 4 bases; bases with no gene match: 1. Looked up from germline, CDR1 is SGHAT and CDR2 is FQNNGV. The CDR3 loop spans 12 amino acids.

This clonotype was counted ten times or more. The chain couples TRBV4-2 to TRBJ2-3; 15 positions match TRBD2. The ends lost 1 base at V and 10 bases at J; junction bases unmatched: 0. Germline CDR1 and CDR2: LGHNA and YNFKEQ. This CDR3 is built from 14 residues. The CDR3 DNA is TGTGCCAGCAGCCAAGGGACTAGCGGGGGGGCGCAGTATTTT. Its protein product is CASSQGTSGGAQYF.

The chain carries TRBV6-2 or TRBV6-3 and TRBJ2-1; 11 bases align to TRBD2. The CDR3 is made up of 16 amino acids. V was clipped by 6 bases and J by 0 bases; unmatched bases: 4. Germline assignment: CDR1 MNHEY and CDR2 SVGEGT. The chain's CDR3 is CASSRGLAGSYNEQFF. CDR3 coding DNA: TGTGCCAGCAGCCGAGGACTAGCGGGCTCCTACAATGAGCAGTTCTTC.

There are many counts of this clonotype. The chain combines TRBV12-5 with TRBJ2-3, with TRBD2 matching over 12 bases. The CDR3 runs to 16 residues. J lost 2 bases, V lost 4 bases, and 4 bases had no gene match. Germline V lookup: CDR1 LGHNT, CDR2 FRNRAP. DNA of the CDR3: TGTGCTAGTGGTTCAGGACTAGCGGGGTACACAGATACGCAGTATTTT. This gives the protein CASGSGLAGYTDTQYF.

The J gene is TRBJ1-2, the V gene TRBV20-1; D may be TRBD1 (6 bases). This CDR3 is 12 amino acids long. With 4 bases removed from V and 5 bases from J, the gap between germline ends came to 11 bases. Germline assignment: CDR1 DFQATT and CDR2 SNEGSKA (reference sequence). The CDR3 region is CSATRDTYGYTF. The DNA for the CDR3 is TGCAGTGCTACCCGGGACACTTATGGCTACACCTTC.

A word on this clonotype: This could be a read error, since a much larger clone is one nucleotide away. The chain carries TRBV6-4 and TRBJ1-2; D remains unclear. The CDR3 contains 12 residues. Germline V gene sequence: CDR1 MRHNA, CDR2 SNTAGT. The CDR3 DNA reads TGTGCCAGCAGTGACGGCTACTATGGCCACACCTTC. Residues: CASSDGYYGHTF.

This clonotype was seen repeatedly, ten times or more. The V call is TRBV29-1, the J call TRBJ1-2; D may be TRBD1 (5 bases). Trimming cost V 5 bases and J 7 bases, with 11 bases left between them. CDR3 length equals 11 residues. Germline CDR1 is SQVTM and CDR2 is ANQGSEA. In DNA, the CDR3 is TGCAGCGTTCAGGGAGGGCTTGGCTACACCTTC. Translation: CSVQGGLGYTF.

The chain has TRBV18 and TRBJ1-5; D perhaps matches TRBD1 (6 bases). This CDR3 is built from 14 residues. V lost 5 bases to trimming and J lost 1 base, with 9 bases between them. Germline loops: CDR1 KGHSH, CDR2 LQKENI. DNA of the CDR3: TGTGCCAGCTCAGTACAGGGAAGCAATCAGCCCCAGCATTTT. Its translation is CASSVQGSNQPQHF.

The chain recombines TRBV5-1 with TRBJ2-7, with D tentatively TRBD2 (6 bases). Germline CDR1 reads SGHRS; CDR2 reads YFSETQ. Trimming removed 4 bases at V and 3 bases at J, with 20 bases between. CDR3 length equals 16 residues. The chain's CDR3 is CASSPTPGGIVYEQYF. Written as DNA, the CDR3 is TGCGCCAGCAGCCCCACCCCCGGGGGTATAGTCTACGAGCAGTACTTC.

This clonotype was picked up a small number of times. The chain joins TRBV30 to TRBJ1-5; D gene uncertain. This CDR3 is built from 14 residues. Germline V gives CDR1 GTSNPN, CDR2 SVGIG (reference sequence). The germline V and J ends were trimmed by 0 bases and 6 bases, with 12 bases remaining between them. CDR3 nucleotides: TGTGCCTGGAGTGTTTTAGGGCGCGGTCAGCCCCAGCATTTT. This sequence encodes CAWSVLGRGQPQHF.

This clonotype was observed a single time. The chain recombines TRBV7-2 with TRBJ2-5, with TRBD2 identical over 7 bases. J was trimmed by 1 base and V by 3 bases; bases with no gene match: 2. The CDR3 totals 14 residues. Germline CDR1 and CDR2: SGHTA and FQGNSA. The CDR3 loop reads CASSFSGVQETQYF. In DNA, the CDR3 is TGTGCCAGCAGCTTCAGCGGGGTCCAAGAGACCCAGTACTTC.

The rearrangement uses TRBV4-3 and TRBJ2-2; 7 nucleotides line up with TRBD1. Germline trimming cut 4 bases from V and 6 bases from J; bases unmatched to any gene: 5. This CDR3 spans 14 amino acids. Germline-derived CDR1 and CDR2 are LGHNA and YSLEER. The CDR3 nucleotides read TGCGCCAGCAGCCCGACAGGGCGGTCCGGGGAGCTGTTTTTT. Translated: CASSPTGRSGELFF.

In its sample, this clonotype ranks as medium-sized (0.01 to 0.1%). The chain combines TRBV14 with TRBJ2-3, with no clear D. In germline, CDR1 is SGHDN, CDR2 FVKESK. V was trimmed by 3 bases and J by 2 bases, leaving 0 bases between them. The CDR3 spans 11 residues. The CDR3 protein is CASSHTDTQYF. CDR3 DNA: TGTGCCAGCAGCCACACAGATACGCAGTATTTT.

This clonotype occurred many times. The chain has TRBV6-2 or TRBV6-3 and TRBJ2-1; the match to TRBD2 covers 9 bases. Trimming removed 1 base from V and 4 bases from J; junction bases left unmatched: 2. The CDR3 covers 15 residues. The V gene's germline CDR1 is MNHEY and CDR2 SVGEGT. CDR3 sequence: CASSYFSGSYNEQFF. CDR3 sequence (DNA): TGTGCCAGCAGTTACTTTAGCGGGAGTTACAATGAGCAGTTCTTC.

The chain carries TRBV18 and TRBJ1-6; 7 bases align to TRBD1. The CDR3 loop spans 15 amino acids. Germline V gene sequence: CDR1 KGHSH, CDR2 LQKENI. The ends lost 2 bases at V and 9 bases at J; junction bases unmatched: 7. CDR3 nucleotide sequence: TGTGCCAGCTCACCAAAGGGGGCCGAAGCTTCACCCCTCCACTTT. Translated: CASSPKGAEASPLHF.

This clonotype has just a few counts. The rearrangement links TRBV20-1 to TRBJ2-5, with 8 bases identical to TRBD1. Germline V CDR1 and CDR2: DFQATT, SNEGSKA (reference sequence). The ends lost 5 bases at V and 4 bases at J; junction bases unmatched: 3. The CDR3 is made up of 12 amino acids. CDR3 region: CSAWTGRETQYF. For the CDR3, the DNA is TGCAGTGCTTGGACAGGGAGAGAGACCCAGTACTTC.

This clonotype has more than one count but fewer than ten. This chain joins TRBV30 and TRBJ2-6, with D uncertain. CDR3 length: 15 amino acids. The germline V gene encodes CDR1 GTSNPN and CDR2 SVGIG (reference sequence). V was shortened by 2 bases and J by 0 bases, with 8 bases between the two germline ends. The CDR3 bases are TGTGCCTGGAGTCGCTTCCCCTCTGGGGCCAACGTCCTGACTTTC. Protein sequence: CAWSRFPSGANVLTF.